Below, one TCR beta chain is given with its context. Its specific antigen is unknown. Qualities for individual bases were not recorded, and no much larger clone is one base off. This specimen comes from a study of lymphopenia after photon versus proton radiotherapy (dated by TCRdb to between 2018 and 2021). Background for the entire study: The immunological effects of photon versus proton radiation therapy were compared in patients with gastrointestinal tumors who developed high-grade lymphopenia. The study was designed to characterize how the impact on the immune system differs between the two radiation modalities. The cohort included 20 or so patients with gastrointestinal tumors who developed lymphopenia after receiving either photon or proton therapy. What the research found in general, with its limitations: After the lymphocyte count nadir, oligoclonal expansion, especially of CD8+ Temra cells, was observed in photon-treated repertoires, and the drop in diversity was driven by this expansion. The survival association was examined only in patients who died, and the authors described better survival with proton therapy as a possibility, not as a demonstrated result. Across the cohort, a larger post-nadir drop in TCR diversity was inversely correlated with overall survival time among patients who died. Relative stability during treatment was observed in proton-treated patients, whereas loss of naive T cells and TCR diversity and gain of effector/memory populations were observed in photon-treated patients.

The library was built by means of the immunoSEQ multiplex PCR assay. T cell repertoires were profiled by deep sequencing of rearranged TCR beta loci, alongside multiparametric flow cytometry. This immuneACCESS table, as held by TCRdb, lists in-frame sequences with V and J called but not all clones. Of the missing ones, under half trace to an unresolved V gene in checked studies; the others have no known cause. The sample profile shows 60,000 or so clones; approximately 84% of them were found once. The ten largest clonotypes hold approximately 2.2% of the sample. V is pared back by 6 bases and J by 6 bases, with 11 bases lying between the germline termini. Including the terminal cysteine and phenylalanine, the CDR3 comprises 12 residues. CDR3 DNA only is kept here, 36 bases in frame from base 1. From a lookup of the germline V gene, CDR1 and CDR2 are ENHRY and SYGVKD.

The V gene is TRBV10-3 and the J gene is TRBJ1-1; the D gene remains uncertain. This clonotype was obtained from a man aged 35-49 years with gastric cancer. The sample here was peripheral blood, taken from a patient treated with photon-based radiotherapy. The CDR3: CAISASQAEAFF. The DNA sequence is given as TGTGCCATCAGCGCCTCCCAGGCTGAAGCTTTCTTT.